Presented here are 27 T cell receptor beta chains from one specimen sequenced in a study of T cell repertoires in aging, cancer and after chemotherapy. Amplification of TCR beta used genomic DNA extracted from peripheral blood. Rearranged V-D-J TRB sequences were amplified with a mixed TRB-A/B primer pool. TCRdb analysed the multiplex PCR reads with MiXCR anew, one entry per CDR3 protein. The data show around 10,000 distinct CDR3 sequences, less than 35% seen once. Sequences were obtained from blood. Every receptor here comes from a human donor in good health. The donor label of this sample is uncertain.

The chain links TRBV15 to TRBJ2-7, with TRBD1 matching over 9 bases. Unmatched junction bases numbered 10, after V lost 5 bases and J lost 5 bases. The CDR3 is made up of 15 amino acids. Per germline, CDR1 LNHNV and CDR2 YYDKDF (reference sequence). In nucleotides, the CDR3 is TGTGCCACCAGCGGACTCGGGACAGGGTCTGACGAGCAGTACTTC. This codes for CATSGLGTGSDEQYF.

The genes are TRBV30 and TRBJ2-1; 11 positions match TRBD1. V was clipped by 8 bases and J by 4 bases; unmatched bases: 13. There are 16 residues in the CDR3. CDR1 and CDR2 (germline): GTSNPN, SVGIG (reference sequence). CDR3 sequence (DNA): TGTGCCAGCTCACCATCTGGGACAGGGGGATACAATGAGCAGTTCTTC. This sequence encodes CASSPSGTGGYNEQFF.

DNA of the CDR3: TGTGCCACCAGTGAGCCGGGACGCAGGCAGTATTTT. Its protein product is CATSEPGRRQYF. The chain is built from TRBV24-1 and TRBJ2-3; D possibly uses TRBD1 or TRBD2 (5 bases each). The CDR3 covers 12 residues. Germline V gene data show CDR1 as KGHDR and CDR2 as SFDVKD. V was clipped by 4 bases and J by 11 bases, with 12 bases between them.

This clonotype was counted a few times. V gene TRBV18 combines with J gene TRBJ2-7; D unclear. CDR3 length: 15 residues. Germline V CDR1 and CDR2: KGHSH, LQKENI. Trimming stripped 2 bases from V and 4 bases from J, with 15 bases between. CDR3 region: CASSPSPGSLYEQYF. CDR3 DNA: TGTGCCAGCTCACCATCCCCGGGTTCTCTTTACGAGCAGTACTTC.

Within the sample, this clonotype is medium-sized. The chain joins TRBV19 to TRBJ2-7, with a possible D match to TRBD2 (5 bases). The CDR3 is 14 amino acids. Trimming removed 5 bases from V and 0 bases from J, with 11 bases in between. Germline V gene sequence: CDR1 LNHDA, CDR2 SQIVND (reference sequence). In nucleotides, the CDR3 is TGTGCCAGTAGTTCGACCGGGGTCTCCTACGAGCAGTACTTC. Its protein product is CASSSTGVSYEQYF.

By share, this clonotype counts as medium-sized. The chain has TRBV29-1 and TRBJ1-2; TRBD1 agrees at 10 bases. The CDR3 sequence is 16 residues long. With V trimmed by 7 bases and J by 2 bases, 13 bases remained unmatched. Per germline, CDR1 SQVTM and CDR2 ANQGSEA. This CDR3 is CSARDYDRGRNYGYTF. The CDR3 region has the DNA TGCAGCGCTCGTGACTATGACAGGGGGCGCAACTATGGCTACACCTTC. The full variable domain, in which reference TRBV29-1 and TRBJ1-2 provide the parts outside the CDR3, is SAVISQKPSRDICQRGTSLTIQCQVDSQVTMMFWYRQQPGQSLTLIATANQGSEATYESGFVIDKFPISRPNLTFSTLTVSNMSPEDSSIYLCSARDYDRGRNYGYTFGSGTRLTVV.

CDR3 nucleotide sequence: TGTGCCAGCAGCTCCGACAGTGCAGGGAACTATGGCTACACCTTC. Translation: CASSSDSAGNYGYTF. The chain combines TRBV5-6 with TRBJ1-2, with D possibly matching TRBD1 (5 bases). V gave up 3 bases and J gave up 2 bases, with 14 bases separating them. CDR1 is SGHDT and CDR2 is YYEEEE in the germline V gene. This CDR3 has 15 amino acids.

This clonotype was seen a few times. J is TRBJ2-7 and V is TRBV7-6, with 10 bases fitting TRBD1. Germline CDR1 is SGHVS and CDR2 is FNYEAQ. V trimming: 5 bases; J trimming: 6 bases; junction bases outside the gene matches: 10. The CDR3 has 15 residues. CDR3 sequence (DNA): TGTGCCAGCAGCGAAACCGGGACAGGGGTAGCCGAGCAGTACTTC. It translates to CASSETGTGVAEQYF.

The gene calls are TRBV6-1 and TRBJ2-2, with a tentative D call TRBD1 (6 bases). Between the trimmed V and J ends, which lost 5 bases and 9 bases, there was a span of 22 bases. The germline gives CDR1 MNHNS, CDR2 SASEGT. The CDR3 has 16 residues. CDR3 coding DNA: TGTGCCAGCAGTCCCGGACTCCCCTCAGGGGCCAGGGAGCTGTTTTTT. Its translation is CASSPGLPSGARELFF.

This clonotype rates as medium-sized. The chain joins TRBV30 to TRBJ2-6; 8 positions match TRBD1. This CDR3 region has 16 residues. Unmatched junction bases numbered 5, after V lost 4 bases and J lost 0 bases. Germline V gene lookup returns CDR1 GTSNPN and CDR2 SVGIG (reference sequence). The CDR3 protein is CAWTPRGPSGANVLTF. CDR3 in DNA: TGTGCCTGGACCCCCAGGGGGCCCTCTGGGGCCAACGTCCTGACTTTC.

Sample share makes this clonotype medium-sized. The chain combines TRBV6-5 with TRBJ2-6, with D tentatively TRBD1 (6 bases). Germline CDR1 reads MNHEY; CDR2 reads SVGAGI. The CDR3 runs 16 residues. Trimming took off 6 bases at V and 4 bases at J, with 16 bases between the two ends. This CDR3 reads CASSPGQLAGANVLTF. The CDR3, as DNA: TGTGCCAGCAGCCCCGGACAGTTGGCCGGGGCCAACGTCCTGACTTTC.

The rearrangement joins TRBV20-1 to TRBJ1-5; 10 positions agree with TRBD1. The CDR3 is made up of 16 amino acids. Trimming cost V 2 bases and J 4 bases; bases outside gene matches: 8. Germline V CDR1 and CDR2: DFQATT, SNEGSKA (reference sequence). CDR3 sequence (DNA): TGCAGTGCTAGATCCAGGACAGGGGGTTCTAATCAGCCCCAGCATTTT. Its translation is CSARSRTGGSNQPQHF.

The chain uses TRBV12-3 or TRBV12-4 and TRBJ1-2; D uncertain. V lost 5 bases, J lost 8 bases, and 9 bases lay in between. The CDR3 is 11 amino acids. DNA for the CDR3: TGTGCCAGCAGTAATGACTGGGGCTACACCTTC. Encoded protein: CASSNDWGYTF.

The chain recombines TRBV12-3 or TRBV12-4 with TRBJ2-7; D ambiguous. The CDR3 has 18 residues. Between the trimmed V and J ends, which lost 1 base and 7 bases, there was a span of 26 bases. The CDR3 reads CASSLGFERAIALEEQYF. The CDR3 DNA follows: TGTGCCAGCAGTTTAGGATTTGAAAGGGCAATAGCCCTTGAAGAGCAGTACTTC.

This clonotype was picked up a small number of times. The CDR3 sequence is CASSPFVQGTGGGEQYF. CDR3 nucleotide sequence: TGTGCCAGCTCACCATTCGTCCAGGGGACAGGGGGAGGCGAGCAGTACTTC. The rearrangement joins TRBV18 to TRBJ2-7, with 11 bases fitting TRBD1. The CDR3 is 17 amino acids. The trim removed 2 bases at V and 6 bases at J, leaving 12 bases unmatched. Germline lookup yields CDR1 KGHSH and CDR2 LQKENI.

A word on this clonotype: The junction departs from the called germline gene at one end, perhaps through a read error. The chain joins TRBV19 to TRBJ2-2; 8 nucleotides match TRBD1. In germline, CDR1 is LNHDA, CDR2 SQIVND (reference sequence). This CDR3 is 16 amino acids long. The CDR3 region is CASRVAMGQVGGEMFF. The CDR3 DNA is TGTGCCAGTAGAGTCGCAATGGGACAGGTCGGAGGGGAGATGTTTTTT.

This clonotype was seen a handful of times. The J gene is TRBJ2-1, the V gene TRBV6-1, with 9 bases matching TRBD2. This CDR3 region has 15 residues. J lost 6 bases, V lost 4 bases, and 7 bases had no gene match. CDR1 MNHNS and CDR2 SASEGT come from the germline V gene. In nucleotides, the CDR3 is TGTGCCAGCAGTGCCTCCGGGACTAGCAGCAATGAGCAGTTCTTC. It codes for CASSASGTSSNEQFF.

The chain recombines TRBV6-1 with TRBJ2-1; 9 bases match TRBD2. Trimming removed 2 bases from V and 9 bases from J; junction bases left unmatched: 14. Germline V lookup: CDR1 MNHNS, CDR2 SASEGT. CDR3 length equals 17 residues. Here the CDR3 DNA reads TGTGCCAGCAGTGAATTGCGGGAGGGCCGGGATAAGGGTGAGCAGTTCTTC. As protein: CASSELREGRDKGEQFF.

This rearrangement joins TRBV20-1 to TRBJ2-7; D uncertain. This CDR3 comprises 14 residues. The V and J ends lost 1 base and 0 bases respectively, with 10 bases between them. Germline assignment: CDR1 DFQATT and CDR2 SNEGSKA (reference sequence). The CDR3, as DNA: TGCAGTGCTAGAGCTGGTTTCAACTCCTACGAGCAGTACTTC. It is translated as CSARAGFNSYEQYF.

J is TRBJ2-1 and V is TRBV13; TRBD1 agrees at 7 bases. The CDR3 runs to 17 residues. Trimming took 3 bases from V and 5 from J; bases not matched to a gene: 13. CDR1 is PRHDT and CDR2 is FYEKMQ in the germline V gene (reference sequence). CDR3 amino acids: CASSFDDWTGNNNEQFF. In nucleotides, the CDR3 is TGTGCCAGCAGCTTTGATGATTGGACAGGAAATAACAATGAGCAGTTCTTC.

With regard to this clonotype: At one end the junction does not follow the germline gene, possibly because of a read error. The rearrangement uses TRBV6-5 and TRBJ2-7; TRBD2 agrees at 8 bases. This CDR3 comprises 13 residues. CDR1 and CDR2 (germline): MNHEY, SVGAGI. CDR3 in DNA: TGTCCCAGCAGTTACGGGAGGGGGTACGAGCAGTACTTC. As protein: CPSSYGRGYEQYF.

The sample holds a few counts of this clonotype. V is TRBV6-1 and J is TRBJ2-1; 9 bases fit TRBD1. CDR3 length equals 15 residues. Germline CDR1 MNHNS, CDR2 SASEGT. The ends lost 5 bases at V and 3 bases at J; junction bases unmatched: 5. The DNA of the CDR3 is TGTGCCAGCAGTAAAACAGGGGGCATCTACAATGAGCAGTTCTTC. It codes for CASSKTGGIYNEQFF.

Concerning this clonotype: A much larger clone is a single base away; this may be a read error. The rearrangement uses TRBV6-5 and TRBJ2-3; D remains unclear. This CDR3 has 12 amino acids. The germline V gene has CDR1 MNHEY and CDR2 SVGAGI. V was cut by 4 bases and J by 6 bases, with 8 bases left in between. DNA for the CDR3: TGTGCCAGCAGTTCGACGGAGGATACGCAGTATTTT. It yields the protein CASSSTEDTQYF.

The CDR3 loop is CASSLTGNNQPQHF. DNA of the CDR3: TGTGCCAGCAGTCTTACAGGTAACAATCAGCCCCAGCATTTT. This sequence joins TRBV12-3 or TRBV12-4 and TRBJ1-5; TRBD1 might be the D (5 bases). This CDR3 is built from 14 residues. V was pared by 5 bases and J by 3 bases, with 11 bases between.

The sample holds one count of this clonotype. This chain uses TRBV5-1 with TRBJ2-5; D not certain. The CDR3 spans 11 residues. Germline V gene data show CDR1 as SGHRS and CDR2 as YFSETQ. Between the trimmed V and J ends, which lost 2 bases and 1 base, there was a span of 0 bases. The CDR3 DNA follows: TGCGCCAGCAGCTTCCAAGAGACCCAGTACTTC. The encoded protein is CASSFQETQYF.

This clonotype turned up a few times. The V call is TRBV7-6, the J call TRBJ1-6; weak D call: TRBD1 (6 bases). Trimming removed 1 base from V and 6 bases from J, with 10 bases in between. The CDR3 runs 15 residues. Germline V lookup: CDR1 SGHVS, CDR2 FNYEAQ. The DNA of the CDR3 is TGTGCCAGCAGCTTAGGGGGGCAAGTTAATTCACCCCTCCACTTT. Translation gives CASSLGGQVNSPLHF.

Relative to its sample, this clonotype is medium-sized. This chain connects TRBV19 to TRBJ2-2; a possible D gene is TRBD1 (5 bases). This CDR3 spans 15 amino acids. Germline values: CDR1 LNHDA, CDR2 SQIVND (reference sequence). V lost 1 base and J lost 4, with 10 bases in between. The CDR3 coding sequence is TGTGCCAGTAGTATAGGAGCAGGGTCCACCGGGGAGCTGTTTTTT. Translating gives CASSIGAGSTGELFF. Drawing the rest from reference TRBV19 and TRBJ2-2, the complete variable domain is DGGITQSPKYLFRKEGQNVTLSCEQNLNHDAMYWYRQDPGQGLRLIYYSQIVNDFQKGDIAEGYSVSREKKESFPLTVTSAQKNPTAFYLCASSIGAGSTGELFFGEGSRLTVL.